Listed below are T cell receptor beta chains from one sample, sequenced in a study of shared clonotypes between healthy human individuals. Here immunoSEQ multiplex PCR was the method, and the copy in TCRdb shows in-frame clones only, minus some. Altogether 2 million to 2.5 million clones are present, around 95% being singletons, with the ten largest covering 0.1% to 0.15%. Specimen: naive CD4+ T cells sorted from blood. The source is a man aged 18 to 29 in good health. Each CDR3 is given with its conserved first and last residue. Some rows have no size entry. The others give once, few or many, or a class for an expanded clone.

J	V	size	length	CDR3
TRBJ1-1	TRBV19	.	13	CASRTGGRAEAFF
TRBJ2-1	TRBV9	.	12	CASSPTYNEQFF
TRBJ1-5	TRBV30	few	16	CAWSVSWRYSNQPQHF
TRBJ2-3	TRBV7-8	.	15	CASLLGGSSTDTQYF
TRBJ1-2	TRBV28	.	10	CATRGRGYTF
TRBJ2-7	TRBV6-4	.	15	CASSDACRDPYEQYF
TRBJ2-4	TRBV19	.	14	CASSPGLAKNIQYF
TRBJ1-5	TRBV2	.	15	CASSRGQGEVQPQHF
TRBJ2-7	TRBV5-5	.	15	CASSTDRGSSYEQYF
TRBJ1-1	TRBV27	.	14	CASSLRTPNTEAFF
TRBJ2-1	TRBV14	.	15	CASSLYLAASNEQFF
TRBJ1-3	TRBV18	.	16	CASSPIPGPSGNTIYF
TRBJ2-2	TRBV27	.	15	CASTQTGEKGGELFF
TRBJ1-5	TRBV10-2	.	16	CASSLGTGKSNQPQHF
TRBJ2-7	TRBV27	.	14	CASSPLAGSGEQYF
TRBJ2-7	TRBV28	.	13	CASSLEKIYEQYF
TRBJ1-6	TRBV2	.	16	CASSDIPTAYNSPLHF
TRBJ2-3	TRBV30	.	15	CAWSRLGASTDTQYF
TRBJ2-5	TRBV7-6	.	14	CASSPGNGVETQYF
TRBJ1-2	TRBV29-1	few	15	CSVEDWGGGNYGYTF
TRBJ1-5	TRBV7-2	once	12	CASSLGMQSQHF
TRBJ2-6	TRBV5-8	.	15	CASSLRGPGANVLTF
TRBJ2-2	TRBV30	.	14	CAWRFTANTGELFF
TRBJ1-6	TRBV7-9	once	17	CASSFGGTGGAGSPLHF
TRBJ1-2	TRBV25-1	.	15	CASSEWNGGTAGYTF
TRBJ1-4	TRBV4-1	.	15	CASKIRRSLGEKLFF
TRBJ1-1	TRBV6-5	.	14	CASSLRTGWTEAFF
TRBJ1-1	TRBV5-1	.	14	CASSVAGTDAEAFF
TRBJ1-2	TRBV15	.	14	CATSRDLTSGGYTF
TRBJ1-4	TRBV5-6	.	14	CASSFAGTNEKLFF
TRBJ2-3	TRBV7-8	.	14	CASSPRGGTDTQYF
TRBJ1-4	TRBV27	.	14	CASSSGEWDEKLFF
TRBJ1-6	TRBV2	.	12	CASSEAYSPLHF
TRBJ2-3	TRBV5-1	.	14	CASSLAGAQDTQYF
TRBJ1-5	TRBV28	.	16	CASSLFNHRANQPQHF
TRBJ1-4	TRBV7-8	.	16	CASSLESQGAREKLFF
TRBJ2-3	TRBV10-3	.	16	CAISEGVALSTDTQYF
TRBJ1-3	TRBV12-5	.	15	CASGLTQGGGNTIYF
TRBJ1-5	TRBV30	.	14	CAWTNPYSNQPQHF
TRBJ2-5	TRBV6-6	.	15	CASSSLGLAQETQYF
TRBJ1-3	TRBV7-6	.	15	CASSLDGGSGNTIYF